This TCR beta chain was sequenced during a study of blood T cell repertoires in COVID-19 (dated by TCRdb to about 2020). A note on the overall study: The collaborator samples originated in the United States, Italy and Spain and spanned the acute and convalescent phases of COVID-19. The material from the prospective study consisted of cDNA or gDNA derived from T cells, B-cell-depleted T cells, or PBMCs. Deeply sampled blood TCRbeta repertoires from subjects exposed to, actively infected with, or recovered from COVID-19 were included in the dataset. The repertoires were released in a freely available public database intended as a resource for research on the immune response to SARS-CoV-2. The samples were drawn from the first 160 participants of the ongoing ImmuneRACE study and from 950 to 1,500 subjects provided by 6 global collaborators. The sample metadata nearly always contained a de-identified subject ID, COVID-19 status, age in years and sex. Where HLA class I and class II types were available, the types were taken from metadata supplied by the sample provider, not from assay-based typing.

Note on this clone: Its binding antigen is unknown. Per-base quality was not reported, and no clone a single base away is much larger than it.

General study outcomes and caveats: The quantity of clinical and demographic metadata differed by source and by participant and was supplied without curation.

Enrolling through a virtual design, the prospective study's participants ranged in age from roughly 18 to 89 years and lived across 24 United States geographic areas. Cohort assignment in the prospective study relied on participant-reported clinical history from a screening survey and a study questionnaire. Recovered participants in ImmuneRACE Cohort 3 were defined as having two consecutive negative NP/OP PCR tests, clearance from a healthcare professional, or resolution of symptoms. Each participant in the prospective study had whole blood, serum and a nasopharyngeal or oropharyngeal swab collected by mobile phlebotomists. Participants in the prospective study had the option to provide additional blood draws and questionnaires over an approximately 2-month period. Prospective study blood samples were shipped either frozen or at room temperature before DNA extraction. The germline ends are 9 bases apart after V is trimmed by 8 bases and J by 5 bases. The germline V gene encodes CDR1 SNHLY and CDR2 FYNNEI. From cysteine to phenylalanine, the CDR3 is 11 amino acids long. Solely the CDR3 DNA is kept, with 33 bases framed from the first base.

TCRbeta CDR3 regions were amplified from genomic DNA using the immunoSEQ Assay, a bias-controlled multiplex PCR. Processing in the source paper ran as follows. Nucleated cell counts per sample were estimated from amplification of reference gene primers within the assay. To quantify the absolute abundance of each unique TCRbeta CDR3 rearrangement, sequence reads were collapsed and filtered. For each sample, productive Simpson clonality was calculated as the square root of Simpson's diversity index across productive rearrangements. Entries here come from immuneACCESS through TCRdb and include only in-frame sequences with V and J called. Some clones fail to appear in such tables; in the studies checked, an unresolved V gene covers under half of the shortfall, and the cause of the remainder is unknown. Clone size and V and J calls were adopted from that table, with D and trimming inferred from the DNA. The sample table contains 200,000 to 250,000 clones; only one count was recorded for more than 80% of them. Of the sample, about a tenth is held by the ten largest clones.

Sample: PBMCs or T cells enriched from blood (not recorded which). The source is a man between 40 and 49 years old who had recovered from COVID-19. The sequence links TRBV2 to TRBJ2-5, with TRBD2 as a weak D call on 6 bases. CDR3 sequence: CASVRGETQYF. The nucleotides read TGTGCCAGCGTCCGGGGGGAGACCCAGTACTTC.